Below, 24 T cell receptor beta chains from the same sample are listed, as sequenced in a study of T cells after posttransplantation cyclophosphamide. Profiled with immunoSEQ multiplex PCR; TCRdb holds only in-frame clones, not every one. Sampling found some 40,000 clones, none seen once. Source material: PBMCs. All receptors come from a man aged 35-49 years in good health, CMV-negative, and a related stem cell transplant donor.

The genes are TRBV7-9 and TRBJ2-3, with 11 bases that match TRBD2. Germline assignment: CDR1 SEHNR and CDR2 FQNEAQ (reference sequence). V lost 5 bases to trimming and J lost 1 base; unmatched junction nucleotides: 5. This CDR3 spans 16 amino acids. The CDR3 protein is CASSHLAGGGTDTQYF. CDR3 coding DNA: TGTGCCAGCAGCCACTTAGCGGGAGGGGGCACAGATACGCAGTATTTT.

This chain connects TRBV29-1 to TRBJ2-1; 12 bases align to TRBD2. Germline trimming cut 7 bases from V and 7 bases from J; bases unmatched to any gene: 11. Germline V CDR1 and CDR2: SQVTM, ANQGSEA. The CDR3 length is 15 residues. CDR3 DNA: TGCAGCGAGAGTCCGACTAGCGGGAGAACGAATGAGCAGTTCTTC. This sequence encodes CSESPTSGRTNEQFF.

This chain connects TRBV7-2 to TRBJ2-1, with 8 nucleotides matching TRBD2. Unmatched junction bases numbered 6, after V lost 1 base and J lost 4 bases. The CDR3 contains 16 residues. Germline V gives CDR1 SGHTA, CDR2 FQGNSA. The CDR3 DNA follows: TGTGCCAGCAGCTTAGGGGTTAGCGGGACATACAATGAGCAGTTCTTC. This encodes CASSLGVSGTYNEQFF.

This clone was seen many times. The chain recombines TRBV4-1 with TRBJ1-1, with a tentative D call TRBD1 (6 bases). The CDR3 runs 14 residues. Germline-derived CDR1 and CDR2 are MGHRA and YSYEKL. The germline V and J ends were trimmed by 1 base and 5 bases, with 11 bases remaining between them. The DNA for the CDR3 is TGCGCCAGCAGCCAAGCGAGGGGGGGGACTGAAGCTTTCTTT. This codes for CASSQARGGTEAFF.

In this sample, this clone turned up many times. The chain links TRBV2 to TRBJ2-5, with 9 bases aligning to TRBD2. The CDR3 contains 14 residues. The germline gives CDR1 SNHLY, CDR2 FYNNEI. With 4 bases clipped from V and 5 bases from J, the junction kept 5 bases outside the gene matches. In DNA, the CDR3 is TGTGCCAGCAGTGGGGCTAGCGGGGTGGAGACCCAGTACTTC. Protein: CASSGASGVETQYF.

The J gene is TRBJ2-7, the V gene TRBV6-6; 12 bases are shared with TRBD2. Germline trimming cut 6 bases from V and 3 bases from J; bases unmatched to any gene: 0. Germline-derived CDR1 and CDR2 are MNHNY and SVGAGI (reference sequence). This CDR3 is 13 amino acids long. Here the CDR3 DNA reads TGTGCCAGCAGGACTAGCGGGGGCTACGAGCAGTACTTC. Translation: CASRTSGGYEQYF.

Ten or more counts support this clone. V gene TRBV7-2 combines with J gene TRBJ2-7; 9 bases are shared with TRBD2. Trimming at V came to 3 bases and at J to 3 bases, leaving 9 bases not matched to a gene. This CDR3 comprises 16 residues. Germline V gene data show CDR1 as SGHTA and CDR2 as FQGNSA. The CDR3 nucleotides are TGTGCCAGCAGCTTGGGGGCTAGCGGGGCGATCTACGAGCAGTACTTC. Translation gives CASSLGASGAIYEQYF.

The chain links TRBV25-1 to TRBJ2-2; the match to TRBD2 covers 10 bases. The CDR3 spans 14 residues. Germline V gene sequence: CDR1 MGHDK, CDR2 SYGVNS. V lost 7 bases and J lost 7; bases outside the gene matches: 6. The CDR3 loop is CASTGLAKGGELFF. As DNA, the CDR3 is TGTGCCAGCACGGGACTAGCGAAGGGCGGGGAGCTGTTTTTT.

This clone came up many times. CDR3 DNA: TGCGCCAGCAGCCCGGGACAGGGAGAGAGGGAGCAGTACGTC. As protein: CASSPGQGEREQYV. V usage is TRBV5-1 and J usage is TRBJ2-7; 9 nucleotides match TRBD1. Losses at the gene ends were 4 bases for V and 7 bases for J; bases not matched to a gene: 9. The CDR3 is made up of 14 amino acids. Germline CDR1 and CDR2: SGHRS and YFSETQ.

This clone showed up many times. The rearrangement uses TRBV19 and TRBJ2-1; TRBD2 matches at 9 bases. Germline trimming cut 4 bases from V and 4 bases from J; bases unmatched to any gene: 11. CDR1 is LNHDA, CDR2 SQIVND, per germline (reference sequence). This CDR3 spans 17 amino acids. CDR3 bases: TGTGCCAGTAGTACCCGAGCGGGAGGTTTTCCTTACAATGAGCAGTTCTTC. This gives the protein CASSTRAGGFPYNEQFF. Using reference TRBV19 and TRBJ2-1 for the parts outside the CDR3, the full variable domain is DGGITQSPKYLFRKEGQNVTLSCEQNLNHDAMYWYRQDPGQGLRLIYYSQIVNDFQKGDIAEGYSVSREKKESFPLTVTSAQKNPTAFYLCASSTRAGGFPYNEQFFGPGTRLTVL.

This clone has a count of ten or more. The V call is TRBV19, the J call TRBJ1-1; D possibly corresponds to TRBD1 (5 bases). From germline, CDR1 is LNHDA and CDR2 SQIVND (reference sequence). V lost 6 bases and J lost 0, with 11 bases in between. The CDR3 consists of 14 residues. The CDR3, as DNA: TGTGCCAGTAGGACCGGACAATTGAACACTGAAGCTTTCTTT. It yields the protein CASRTGQLNTEAFF.

This clone was seen repeatedly, ten times or more. This rearrangement joins TRBV7-8 to TRBJ1-2; tentative D call: TRBD1 (5 bases). V was clipped by 7 bases and J by 3 bases, with 15 bases between them. The CDR3 length is 14 residues. Germline CDR1 SGHVS, CDR2 FQNEAQ. As DNA, the CDR3 is TGTGCCAGCACCCAAGGAGGGACCTACTATGGCTACACCTTC. Residues: CASTQGGTYYGYTF.

The CDR3 protein is CASSATGGRATSEQFF. In nucleotides, the CDR3 is TGTGCCAGCAGTGCCACAGGGGGGAGGGCCACCAGTGAGCAGTTCTTC. The chain joins TRBV6-4 to TRBJ2-1; possible D gene TRBD1, 8 bases. Trimming took off 4 bases at V and 9 bases at J, with 22 bases between the two ends. The CDR3 length is 16 residues. Germline V gene sequence: CDR1 MRHNA, CDR2 SNTAGT.

V usage is TRBV7-2 and J usage is TRBJ1-3, with D perhaps TRBD1 (6 bases). This CDR3 is built from 16 residues. Trimming left V 2 bases short and J 7 bases short, with 18 bases between. Germline V gives CDR1 SGHTA, CDR2 FQGNSA. The CDR3: CASSLRAGGIGNTIYF. The CDR3 DNA follows: TGTGCCAGCAGCTTACGTGCGGGGGGCATTGGGAACACCATATATTTT. Drawing the rest from reference TRBV7-2 and TRBJ1-3, the complete variable domain is GAGVSQSPSNKVTEKGKDVELRCDPISGHTALYWYRQSLGQGLEFLIYFQGNSAPDKSGLPSDRFSAERTGGSVSTLTIQRTQQEDSAVYLCASSLRAGGIGNTIYFGEGSWLTVV.

In this sample, this clone turned up many times. The chain has TRBV15 and TRBJ2-1; D uncertain. The CDR3 contains 13 residues. CDR1 and CDR2 from the germline V gene are LNHNV and YYDKDF (reference sequence). V was cut by 5 bases and J by 8 bases, with 13 bases left in between. CDR3 amino acids: CATSVLRFDEQFF. DNA of the CDR3: TGTGCCACCAGCGTTTTGCGTTTTGATGAGCAGTTCTTC.

Ten or more counts support this clone. Other DNA sequences from this sample encode an identical CDR3 as well. The rearrangement links TRBV9 to TRBJ1-1; D is uncertain. There are 15 residues in the CDR3. The V end was cut by 0 bases, the J end by 5 bases, with 14 bases between. Looked up from germline, CDR1 is SGDLS and CDR2 is YYNGEE. The chain's CDR3 is CASSVVIRMRTEAFF. CDR3 bases: TGTGCCAGCAGCGTAGTGATCCGGATGCGGACTGAAGCTTTCTTT.

This clone was seen ten or more times. The rearrangement links TRBV7-5 to TRBJ2-7; the table's D call, TRBD2, has no DNA check behind it. TRBV7-5 is classified as a pseudogene. The CDR3 length is 16 residues. The CDR3 DNA reads as TGTGCCAGAAGCTTAGATCCTAGCGGGAGGTCCTACGAGCAGTACGTC. Translation gives CARSLDPSGRSYEQYV.

This clone was seen at least ten times. V usage is TRBV9 and J usage is TRBJ2-3; 8 positions agree with TRBD2. Germline V gene data show CDR1 as SGDLS and CDR2 as YYNGEE. This CDR3 region has 14 residues. The junction had 9 bases not matched to a gene; V was cut back by 3 bases and J by 9 bases. In DNA, the CDR3 is TGTGCCAGCAGCGCAAGTCTCGGGGGGGGCACGCAGTATTTT. Protein product: CASSASLGGGTQYF. Complete variable domain (other parts from reference TRBV9 and TRBJ2-3): DSGVTQTPKHLITATGQRVTLRCSPRSGDLSVYWYQQSLDQGLQFLIQYYNGEERAKGNILERFSAQQFPDLHSELNLSSLELGDSALYFCASSASLGGGTQYFGPGTRLTVL.

Ten or more counts support this clone. The chain couples TRBV6-4 to TRBJ2-1; 8 positions agree with TRBD2. In germline, CDR1 is MRHNA, CDR2 SNTAGT. This CDR3 has 14 residues. Unmatched junction bases numbered 8, after V lost 1 base and J lost 12 bases. Written as DNA, the CDR3 is TGTGCCAGCAGTGACTTGAGTAGCGGGACACCGCAGTTCTTC. It codes for CASSDLSSGTPQFF.

This clone occurred many times. The chain links TRBV7-3 to TRBJ2-1; 12 nucleotides line up with TRBD2. Germline lookup yields CDR1 SGHTA and CDR2 FQGTGA. This CDR3 is 16 amino acids long. Losses at the gene ends were 4 bases for V and 4 bases for J; bases not matched to a gene: 5. The CDR3 sequence is CASSSLAGGAYNEQFF. The CDR3 DNA reads as TGTGCCAGCAGCTCACTAGCGGGAGGCGCATACAATGAGCAGTTCTTC.

This clone was detected many times. The rearrangement joins TRBV18 to TRBJ1-2; tentative D call: TRBD1 (6 bases). The germline V and J ends were trimmed by 3 bases and 5 bases, with 13 bases remaining between them. Per the germline V gene, CDR1 is KGHSH and CDR2 is LQKENI. The CDR3 sequence is 14 residues long. The CDR3: CASSPYRASYGYTF. The CDR3 bases are TGTGCCAGCTCACCCTACAGGGCGTCTTATGGCTACACCTTC. Using reference TRBV18 and TRBJ1-2 for the parts outside the CDR3, the full variable domain is NAGVMQNPRHLVRRRGQEARLRCSPMKGHSHVYWYRQLPEEGLKFMVYLQKENIIDESGMPKERFSAEFPKEGPSILRIQQVVRGDSAAYFCASSPYRASYGYTFGSGTRLTVV.

This clone has a count of ten or more. The V and J genes are TRBV11-2 and TRBJ2-3; TRBD1 matches 9 bases. The CDR3 extends over 15 amino acids. Germline CDR1 SGHAT, CDR2 FQNNGV. V was pared by 5 bases and J by 2 bases, with 5 bases of the junction left unmatched. The CDR3 loop reads CASSMDRGNTDTQYF. The CDR3 region has the DNA TGTGCCAGCAGCATGGACAGGGGAAACACAGATACGCAGTATTTT. Full variable domain (remainder filled in from reference TRBV11-2 and TRBJ2-3): EAGVAQSPRYKIIEKRQSVAFWCNPISGHATLYWYQQILGQGPKLLIQFQNNGVVDDSQLPKDRFSAERLKGVDSTLKIQPAKLEDSAVYLCASSMDRGNTDTQYFGPGTRLTVL.

V is TRBV18 and J is TRBJ2-1, with 9 bases aligning to TRBD2. The germline CDR1 and CDR2 sequences are KGHSH and LQKENI. V shed 5 bases, J shed 7 bases, and the junction held 9 bases outside the gene matches. The CDR3 sequence is 15 residues long. CDR3 residues: CASSSLELAGNEQFF. The CDR3 nucleotides are TGTGCCAGCTCATCTCTGGAACTAGCGGGTAATGAGCAGTTCTTC.

This clone was counted between two and nine times. V usage is TRBV10-3 and J usage is TRBJ2-3; possibly TRBD1 for D (5 bases). The V and J ends lost 3 bases and 0 bases respectively, with 7 bases between them. The CDR3 runs 14 residues. Germline V gives CDR1 ENHRY, CDR2 SYGVKD. This chain's CDR3 is CAISEGDSTDTQYF. The CDR3, as DNA: TGTGCCATCAGTGAAGGGGATAGCACAGATACGCAGTATTTT.